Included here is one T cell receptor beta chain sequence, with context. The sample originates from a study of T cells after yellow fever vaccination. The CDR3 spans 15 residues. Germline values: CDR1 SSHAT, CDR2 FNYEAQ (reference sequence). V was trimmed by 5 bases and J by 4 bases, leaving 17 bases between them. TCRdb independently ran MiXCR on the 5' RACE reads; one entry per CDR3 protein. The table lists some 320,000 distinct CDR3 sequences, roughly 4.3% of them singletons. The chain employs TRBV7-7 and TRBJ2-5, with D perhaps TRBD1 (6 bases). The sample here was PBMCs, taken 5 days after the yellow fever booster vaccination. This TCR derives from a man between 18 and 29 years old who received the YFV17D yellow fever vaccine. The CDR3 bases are TGTGCCAGCAGCAGCCGGACAGCTTCGGGAGAGACCCAGTACTTC. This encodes CASSSRTASGETQYF.